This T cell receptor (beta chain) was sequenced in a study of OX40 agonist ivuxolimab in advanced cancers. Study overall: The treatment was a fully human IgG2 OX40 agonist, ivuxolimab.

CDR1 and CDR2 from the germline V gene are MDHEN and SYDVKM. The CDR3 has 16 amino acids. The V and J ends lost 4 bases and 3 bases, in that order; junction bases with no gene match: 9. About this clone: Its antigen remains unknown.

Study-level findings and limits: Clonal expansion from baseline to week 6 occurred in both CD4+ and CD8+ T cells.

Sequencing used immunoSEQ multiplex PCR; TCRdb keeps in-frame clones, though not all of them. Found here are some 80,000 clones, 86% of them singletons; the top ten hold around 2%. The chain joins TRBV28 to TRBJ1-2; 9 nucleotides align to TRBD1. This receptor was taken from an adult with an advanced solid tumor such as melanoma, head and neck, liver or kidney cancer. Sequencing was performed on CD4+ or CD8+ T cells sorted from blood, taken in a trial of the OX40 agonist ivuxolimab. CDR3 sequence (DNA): TGTGCCAGCAGTTGGGGGACAGGGCGTACGGACTATGGCTACACCTTC. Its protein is CASSWGTGRTDYGYTF.